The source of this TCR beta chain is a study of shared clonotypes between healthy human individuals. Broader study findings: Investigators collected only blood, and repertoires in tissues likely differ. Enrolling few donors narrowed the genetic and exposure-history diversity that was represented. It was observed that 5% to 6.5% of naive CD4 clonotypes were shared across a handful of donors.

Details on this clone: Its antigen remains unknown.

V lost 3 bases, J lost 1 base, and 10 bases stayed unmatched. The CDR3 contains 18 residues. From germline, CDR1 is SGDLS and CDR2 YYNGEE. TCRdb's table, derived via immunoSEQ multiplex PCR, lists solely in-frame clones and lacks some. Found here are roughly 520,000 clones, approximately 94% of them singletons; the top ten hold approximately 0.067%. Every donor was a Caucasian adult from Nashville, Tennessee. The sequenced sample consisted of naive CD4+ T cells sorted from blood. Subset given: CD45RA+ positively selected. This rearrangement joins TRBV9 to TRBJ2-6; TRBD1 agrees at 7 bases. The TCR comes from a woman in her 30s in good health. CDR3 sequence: CASSARTAGGSGANVLTF. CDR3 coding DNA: TGTGCCAGCAGCGCCCGTACAGCAGGGGGATCTGGGGCCAACGTCCTGACTTTC.